This entry lists 8 T cell receptor beta chains sequenced from one sample in a study of blood T cells in healthy people across ages. PCR was performed a second time for 7 to 11 cycles using a sample-barcoded 5' primer and a J-beta primer mix. TCRdb used MiXCR to reprocess the 5' RACE reads, holding one entry per CDR3 protein. The data show about 970,000 distinct CDR3 sequences, roughly 50% seen once. What was sequenced was blood. The receptors were sampled from a woman aged 60-75 years in good health.

This clonotype has only a few counts. The chain has TRBV7-6 and TRBJ2-3; D remains unclear. The CDR3 sequence is 15 residues long. Trimming took off 5 bases at V and 4 bases at J, with 16 bases between the two ends. Germline V gene sequence: CDR1 SGHVS, CDR2 FNYEAQ. The CDR3 is CASSPTGGSPDTQYF. In DNA, the CDR3 is TGTGCCAGCAGCCCCACCGGTGGTAGCCCAGATACGCAGTATTTT.

The chain is built from TRBV20-1 and TRBJ2-1; D is perhaps TRBD1 or TRBD2 (5 bases each). This CDR3 has 15 amino acids. The germline V gene encodes CDR1 DFQATT and CDR2 SNEGSKA (reference sequence). V was cut by 4 bases and J by 8 bases, with 21 bases left in between. CDR3 amino acids: CSAISPGGASYEQFF. CDR3 sequence (DNA): TGCAGTGCTATCTCCCCTGGGGGAGCAAGCTATGAGCAGTTCTTC.

This clonotype was observed once. The CDR3 protein is CAISELAGAWNEQFF. The CDR3, as DNA: TGTGCCATCAGTGAGCTAGCGGGAGCGTGGAATGAGCAGTTCTTC. The chain carries TRBV10-3 and TRBJ2-1, with 10 bases identical to TRBD2. After removal of 2 bases from V and 7 bases from J, the junction contained 5 bases not matched to a gene. CDR3 size: 15 residues. Germline CDR1 ENHRY, CDR2 SYGVKD.

This clonotype came up a few times. The chain recombines TRBV7-2 with TRBJ2-7; D not resolved. Trimming stripped 5 bases from V and 3 bases from J, with 8 bases between. The CDR3 consists of 12 residues. Germline lookup yields CDR1 SGHTA and CDR2 FQGNSA. CDR3 bases: TGTGCCAGCAGCCCTCGGATCTACGAGCAGTACTTC. Protein product: CASSPRIYEQYF.

This sequence joins TRBV4-2 and TRBJ2-7, with D possibly matching TRBD2 (6 bases). The CDR3 consists of 15 residues. V lost 1 base and J lost 2, with 12 bases in between. Germline values: CDR1 LGHNA, CDR2 YNFKEQ. The CDR3 nucleotides read TGTGCCAGCAGCCAAGCGACTAGTAAAACCTACGAGCAGTACTTC. Amino acids: CASSQATSKTYEQYF.

V gene TRBV20-1 combines with J gene TRBJ1-1; unclear D gene. The CDR3 spans 13 residues. Trimming took 3 bases from V and 0 from J, leaving 8 bases between them. The germline CDR1 and CDR2 sequences are DFQATT and SNEGSKA (reference sequence). The CDR3 protein is CSASSQMNTEAFF. The CDR3 DNA follows: TGCAGTGCTAGTAGCCAAATGAACACTGAAGCTTTCTTT.

This clonotype was counted a few times. The chain uses TRBV11-2 and TRBJ1-2, with 7 bases lining up with TRBD1. The CDR3 runs 15 residues. V was clipped by 5 bases and J by 4 bases; unmatched bases: 10. The V gene's germline CDR1 is SGHAT and CDR2 FQNNGV. This CDR3 reads CASSTLQGRGYGYTF. In DNA form, the CDR3 reads TGTGCCAGCAGCACGCTACAGGGGAGAGGCTATGGCTACACCTTC.

The rearrangement uses TRBV6-5 and TRBJ2-3, with 10 bases that match TRBD2. The germline CDR1 and CDR2 sequences are MNHEY and SVGAGI. V gave up 4 bases and J gave up 3 bases; unmatched junction bases: 10. This CDR3 is 17 amino acids long. CDR3 coding DNA: TGTGCCAGCAGTTCTCTAAACCTAGCGGGAGTGACAGATACGCAGTATTTT. Its protein is CASSSLNLAGVTDTQYF.